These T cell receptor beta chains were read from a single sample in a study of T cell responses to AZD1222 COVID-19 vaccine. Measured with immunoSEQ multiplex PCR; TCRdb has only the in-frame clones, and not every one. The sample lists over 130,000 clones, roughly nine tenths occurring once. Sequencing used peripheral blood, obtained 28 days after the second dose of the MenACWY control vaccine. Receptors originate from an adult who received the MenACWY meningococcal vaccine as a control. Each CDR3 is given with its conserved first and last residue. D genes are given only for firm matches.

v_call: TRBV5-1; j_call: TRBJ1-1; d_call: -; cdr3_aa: CASSENTEAFF
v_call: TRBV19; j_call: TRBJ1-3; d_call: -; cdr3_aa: CASSILRPGRLSGNTIYF
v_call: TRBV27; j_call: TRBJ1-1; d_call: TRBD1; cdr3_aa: CASSLFGTGSTEAFF
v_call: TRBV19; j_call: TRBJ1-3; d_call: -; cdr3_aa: CASSRGSGNTIYF
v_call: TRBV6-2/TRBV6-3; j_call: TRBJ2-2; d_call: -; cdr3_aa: CASSPSAGELFF
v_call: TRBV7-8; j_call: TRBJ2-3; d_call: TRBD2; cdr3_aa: CASSPGTSVQYF
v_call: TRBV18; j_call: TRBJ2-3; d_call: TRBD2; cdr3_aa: CASSRLPGAGVSDTQYF
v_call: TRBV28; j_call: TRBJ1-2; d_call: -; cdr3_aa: CASRRWGSSYGYTF
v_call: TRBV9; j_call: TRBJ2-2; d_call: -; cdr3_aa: CASSGSRTGTGELFF
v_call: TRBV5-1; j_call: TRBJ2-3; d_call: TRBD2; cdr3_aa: CATQASGNPDTQYF
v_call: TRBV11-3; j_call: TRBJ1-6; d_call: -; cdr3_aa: CASRETSSGGSSYNSPLHF
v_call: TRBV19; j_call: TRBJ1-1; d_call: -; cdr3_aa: CASKIGVGNTEAFF
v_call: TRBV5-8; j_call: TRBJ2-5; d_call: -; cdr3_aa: CASSLGNQETQYF
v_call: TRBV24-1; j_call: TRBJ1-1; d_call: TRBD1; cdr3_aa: CATSDSQGASEAFF
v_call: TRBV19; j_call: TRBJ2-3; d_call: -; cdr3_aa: CASSAPRDSSTDTQYF
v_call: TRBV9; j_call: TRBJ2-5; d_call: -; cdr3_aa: CASSTMGREVETQYF
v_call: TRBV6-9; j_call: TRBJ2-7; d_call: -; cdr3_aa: CAGQRAGSSYEQYF
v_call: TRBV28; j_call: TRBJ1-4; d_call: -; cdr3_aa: CASRWGRANEKLFF
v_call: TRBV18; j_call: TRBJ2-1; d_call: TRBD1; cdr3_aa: CASSPMAGQGVNNEQFF
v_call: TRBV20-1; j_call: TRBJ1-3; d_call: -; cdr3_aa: CSASVRGRSGDSGNTIYF